This T cell receptor (beta chain) came from a study of T cells in Graves' hyperthyroidism and ophthalmopathy. The study left out patients who had uncontrolled infection, other autoimmune disease, pregnancy or lactation. Each diagnosis was grounded in clinical symptoms, serum thyroxine and TRAb, thyroid ultrasound, and orbital computed tomography. Study-wide findings and caveats: Blood also held most thyroid clonotypes expanded beyond 0.001.

This clonotype was recorded many times. Antigen unknown. CDR3 length equals 14 residues. Germline values: CDR1 LGHDT, CDR2 YNNKEL (reference sequence). V lost 4 bases, J lost 5 bases, and 11 bases lay in between. From RNA transcripts, TCR beta CDR3 regions were amplified. During a first-round RT-PCR of the TCR CDR3, the HTBI primer set was used. TCRdb re-derived calls from the multiplex PCR reads in MiXCR, one entry per CDR3 protein. The sample yields more than 500,000 distinct CDR3 sequences, 40% to 55% seen once. This receptor was identified in an adult woman with Graves' disease, either hyperthyroidism or ophthalmopathy (not recorded which). Sequencing was performed on peripheral blood or thyroid tissue (not recorded which). The rearrangement joins TRBV3-1 to TRBJ2-2; D remains ambiguous. The DNA for the CDR3 is TGTGCCAGCAGCCTTATAGTCAAAACCGGGGAGCTGTTTTTT. Translation: CASSLIVKTGELFF.